These 27 T cell receptor beta chains share one sample of origin, sequenced in a study of T cell changes during pregnancy in multiple sclerosis. Profiling relied on immunoSEQ multiplex PCR, and the TCRdb table lists in-frame clones only, not all of them. The profile covers about 100,000 clones, with approximately 90% appearing a single time and around 1.2% taken by the ten largest. The sequencing used peripheral blood, collected in the second trimester of pregnancy. These receptors all stem from a female donor with multiple sclerosis, enrolled in a pregnancy study.

The chain is built from TRBV19 and TRBJ1-1; the D is unclear. CDR1 is LNHDA and CDR2 is SQIVND in the germline V gene (reference sequence). V was pared by 3 bases and J by 3 bases, with 5 bases between. The CDR3 totals 12 residues. The CDR3 coding sequence is TGTGCCAGTAGTATCTTAGACACTGAAGCTTTCTTT. Encoded protein: CASSILDTEAFF.

This clone was recorded once. V and J are TRBV7-9 and TRBJ1-4; the D gene is possibly TRBD1 (6 bases). The V end was cut by 6 bases, the J end by 7 bases, with 18 bases between. CDR3 length: 15 residues. Germline CDR1 SEHNR, CDR2 FQNEAQ (reference sequence). The CDR3 here is CASSYTQGRGEKLFF. CDR3 bases: TGTGCCAGCAGTTACACACAGGGACGGGGTGAAAAACTGTTTTTT.

The chain employs TRBV4-2 and TRBJ2-7; possibly TRBD1 for D (5 bases). V lost 0 bases, J lost 4 bases, and 13 bases lay in between. Germline CDR1 is LGHNA and CDR2 is YNFKEQ. The CDR3 totals 15 residues. The CDR3 DNA follows: TGTGCCAGCAGCCAAGAGGCAGGGTTGGAGTACGAGCAGTACTTC. Protein sequence: CASSQEAGLEYEQYF.

This clone was found once. The chain employs TRBV5-1 and TRBJ2-1; possibly TRBD1 for D (5 bases). This CDR3 contains 14 residues. CDR1 and CDR2 from the germline V gene are SGHRS and YFSETQ. Trimming took 4 bases from V and 5 from J, leaving 13 bases between them. CDR3 DNA: TGCGCCAGCAGCCCTCGACAGATCAACAATGAGCAGTTCTTC. Its protein product is CASSPRQINNEQFF. Full variable domain (remainder filled in from reference TRBV5-1 and TRBJ2-1): KAGVTQTPRYLIKTRGQQVTLSCSPISGHRSVSWYQQTPGQGLQFLFEYFSETQRNKGNFPGRFSGRQFSNSRSEMNVSTLELGDSALYLCASSPRQINNEQFFGPGTRLTVL.

This rearrangement joins TRBV14 to TRBJ1-1; TRBD1 matches 10 bases. V gave up 3 bases and J gave up 5 bases; unmatched junction bases: 6. CDR3 size: 15 residues. Germline CDR1 SGHDN, CDR2 FVKESK. CDR3 in DNA: TGTGCCAGCAGCCACAGGGACAGGGGAGCGACTGAAGCTTTCTTT. As protein: CASSHRDRGATEAFF.

CDR3 sequence: CATRGEGNIQYF. The CDR3 bases are TGTGCCACCCGGGGGGAGGGAAACATTCAGTACTTC. V usage is TRBV6-1 and J usage is TRBJ2-4, with 7 bases matching TRBD2. V dropped 10 bases and J dropped 6; count of bases not matched to a gene: 6. The germline V gene encodes CDR1 MNHNS and CDR2 SASEGT. The CDR3 has 12 residues.

The rearrangement joins TRBV2 to TRBJ1-5, with D possibly being TRBD1 (6 bases). Germline V CDR1 and CDR2: SNHLY, FYNNEI. The CDR3 has 15 amino acids. The V end was cut by 6 bases, the J end by 4 bases, with 16 bases between. CDR3 amino acids: CASSDLGQTNQPQHF. The CDR3 DNA reads as TGTGCCAGCAGCGACCTGGGACAAACGAATCAGCCCCAGCATTTT.

The chain uses TRBV7-3 and TRBJ2-1, with 8 bases lining up with TRBD2. Per germline, CDR1 SGHTA and CDR2 FQGTGA. There are 17 residues in the CDR3. Trimming at V came to 6 bases and at J to 8 bases, leaving 18 bases not matched to a gene. The DNA for the CDR3 is TGTGCCAGCAGTCCCGGCCCAGCGGGAGCGGTCTTGGATGAGCAGTTCTTC. Amino acids: CASSPGPAGAVLDEQFF.

J is TRBJ1-5 and V is TRBV7-2, with D possibly TRBD1 on 5 matching bases. The germline gives CDR1 SGHTA, CDR2 FQGNSA. V was clipped by 0 bases and J by 0 bases, with 9 bases between them. This CDR3 has 16 amino acids. This CDR3 is CASSLARVHSNQPQHF. The CDR3 nucleotides are TGTGCCAGCAGCTTAGCCAGGGTCCATAGCAATCAGCCCCAGCATTTT.

The V gene is TRBV19, the J gene TRBJ1-5, with TRBD1 as a possible D gene (6 bases). Germline CDR1 is LNHDA and CDR2 is SQIVND (reference sequence). Trimming cost V 6 bases and J 5 bases, with 8 bases left between them. The CDR3 sequence is 12 residues long. The CDR3 protein is CASRNRDQPQHF. Here the CDR3 DNA reads TGTGCCAGTAGGAACAGGGATCAGCCCCAGCATTTT.

The chain recombines TRBV28 with TRBJ2-1, with D possibly being TRBD2 (6 bases). Germline V gives CDR1 MDHEN, CDR2 SYDVKM. The V end lost 6 bases, the J end lost 7 bases, and 13 bases lay between the germline ends. The CDR3 is made up of 13 amino acids. The CDR3 region is CASSPYAGNEQFF. CDR3 sequence (DNA): TGTGCCAGCAGCCCTTATGCGGGGAATGAGCAGTTCTTC. Based on the CDR3 plus reference TRBV28 and TRBJ2-1, the full variable domain is DVKVTQSSRYLVKRTGEKVFLECVQDMDHENMFWYRQDPGLGLRLIYFSYDVKMKEKGDIPEGYSVSREKKERFSLILESASTNQTSMYLCASSPYAGNEQFFGPGTRLTVL.

The chain couples TRBV5-1 to TRBJ1-4, with D possibly matching TRBD1 (5 bases). Trimming stripped 4 bases from V and 4 bases from J, with 11 bases between. The germline V gene encodes CDR1 SGHRS and CDR2 YFSETQ. The length of the CDR3 is 14 residues. The CDR3 spells CASSTTASNEKLFF. CDR3 DNA sequence: TGCGCCAGCAGCACGACAGCCAGTAATGAAAAACTGTTTTTT.

V usage is TRBV19 and J usage is TRBJ1-5; TRBD1 aligns across 8 bases. Trimming at V came to 2 bases and at J to 11 bases, leaving 14 bases not matched to a gene. Germline CDR1 and CDR2: LNHDA and SQIVND (reference sequence). This CDR3 region has 16 residues. DNA for the CDR3: TGTGCCAGTAGTATAAGGAGACAGGGGCCGGGTACGTCCCAGCATTTT. Amino acids: CASSIRRQGPGTSQHF.

The chain is built from TRBV30 and TRBJ2-1; 7 bases are a match to TRBD2. The CDR3 is 14 residues long. Losses at the gene ends were 0 bases for V and 8 bases for J; bases not matched to a gene: 7. CDR1 and CDR2 from the germline V gene are GTSNPN and SVGIG (reference sequence). The CDR3 protein is CAWSVPAGRDEQFF. Here the CDR3 DNA reads TGTGCCTGGAGTGTACCAGCGGGGCGGGATGAGCAGTTCTTC.

The chain uses TRBV10-3 and TRBJ1-2; D perhaps matches TRBD1 (6 bases). CDR1 is ENHRY and CDR2 is SYGVKD in the germline V gene. With 4 bases removed from V and 5 bases from J, the gap between germline ends came to 20 bases. The CDR3 runs 16 residues. This chain's CDR3 is CAISASRTATTYGYTF. The DNA for the CDR3 is TGTGCCATCAGTGCTTCCCGGACAGCTACCACATATGGCTACACCTTC.

This chain links TRBV29-1 with TRBJ1-1; D is uncertain. Germline V gives CDR1 SQVTM, CDR2 ANQGSEA. V gave up 3 bases and J gave up 8 bases, with 10 bases separating them. The CDR3 has 11 residues. The DNA for the CDR3 is TGCAGCGTTGAGCCACAGACAGAAGCTTTCTTT. It specifies CSVEPQTEAFF.

CDR3: CASSFGQTRYEQYF. The DNA for the CDR3 is TGTGCCAGCAGCTTCGGACAGACGCGCTACGAGCAGTACTTC. The rearrangement joins TRBV5-6 to TRBJ2-7; perhaps TRBD1 as D (6 bases). CDR3 length: 14 amino acids. The V end was cut by 2 bases, the J end by 3 bases, with 12 bases between. Germline CDR1 is SGHDT and CDR2 is YYEEEE.

The rearrangement uses TRBV30 and TRBJ2-1; perhaps TRBD2 as D (6 bases). The V and J ends lost 0 bases and 4 bases respectively, with 7 bases between them. CDR1 and CDR2 from the germline V gene are GTSNPN and SVGIG (reference sequence). CDR3 length: 13 residues. CDR3 sequence (DNA): TGTGCCTGGAGTGTAGGGAGGTACAATGAGCAGTTCTTC. Its translation: CAWSVGRYNEQFF. Full variable domain (outside the CDR3, taken from reference TRBV30 and TRBJ2-1): SQTIHQWPATLVQPVGSPLSLECTVEGTSNPNLYWYRQAAGRGLQLLFYSVGIGQISSEVPQNLSASRPQDRQFILSSKKLLLSDSGFYLCAWSVGRYNEQFFGPGTRLTVL.

The V call is TRBV9, the J call TRBJ2-1; TRBD2 matches at 11 bases. Germline CDR1 SGDLS, CDR2 YYNGEE. The CDR3 covers 16 residues. After removal of 0 bases from V and 9 bases from J, the junction contained 8 bases not matched to a gene. DNA of the CDR3: TGTGCCAGCAGCGTAGGTAGCGGGGGGGAGGAGAGTGAGCAGTTCTTC. This sequence encodes CASSVGSGGEESEQFF.

The chain is built from TRBV5-1 and TRBJ1-3; the D gene is possibly TRBD1 (5 bases). Germline assignment: CDR1 SGHRS and CDR2 YFSETQ. This CDR3 has 15 amino acids. Deletions cut 2 bases from V and 0 bases from J, with 9 bases between. CDR3 residues: CASSFGASSGNTIYF. The CDR3 DNA follows: TGCGCCAGCAGCTTTGGGGCCTCCTCTGGAAACACCATATATTTT.

J is TRBJ1-4 and V is TRBV7-6; weak D call: TRBD1 (6 bases). This CDR3 region has 15 residues. Trimming removed 4 bases from V and 10 bases from J, with 19 bases in between. The germline V gene encodes CDR1 SGHVS and CDR2 FNYEAQ. In DNA form, the CDR3 reads TGTGCCAGCAGCTCGGCGCTGGACAGTTCGGGAAAACTGTTTTTT. Its protein is CASSSALDSSGKLFF.

This chain connects TRBV28 to TRBJ2-7; 12 bases map to TRBD2. CDR1 is MDHEN and CDR2 is SYDVKM in the germline V gene. The junction had 15 bases not matched to a gene; V was cut back by 5 bases and J by 7 bases. This CDR3 has 17 residues. The DNA of the CDR3 is TGTGCCAGCAGTAACGGACTAGCGGGATCCCTTACGAGAGAGCAGTACTTC. Amino acid sequence: CASSNGLAGSLTREQYF.

The V gene is TRBV5-4, the J gene TRBJ1-2, with 10 nucleotides matching TRBD1. CDR3 length: 15 residues. V shed 4 bases, J shed 2 bases, and the junction held 5 bases outside the gene matches. Germline CDR1 is SGHNT and CDR2 is YYREEE (reference sequence). The CDR3 DNA reads TGTGCCAGCAGCCCGGGACAGGGGTTCAACTATGGCTACACCTTC. Encoded protein: CASSPGQGFNYGYTF.

J is TRBJ2-7 and V is TRBV4-1; D gene unclear. The CDR3 has 13 amino acids. Trimming cost V 3 bases and J 6 bases, with 12 bases left between them. The V gene's germline CDR1 is MGHRA and CDR2 YSYEKL. The CDR3 here is CASSHTAVSEQYF. The CDR3 nucleotides read TGCGCCAGCAGCCATACAGCCGTGAGCGAGCAGTACTTC.

As DNA, the CDR3 is TGTGCCAGCAGTCTTATTCAGGGAAGAGAGACCCAGTACTTC. Its translation: CASSLIQGRETQYF. The chain carries TRBV28 and TRBJ2-5; the D gene is possibly TRBD1 (5 bases). From germline, CDR1 is MDHEN and CDR2 SYDVKM. The CDR3 totals 14 residues. V dropped 5 bases and J dropped 4 bases, with 14 bases sitting between them.

V is TRBV5-1 and J is TRBJ2-1; 7 bases are shared with TRBD2. This CDR3 region has 16 residues. CDR1 is SGHRS, CDR2 YFSETQ, per germline. Trimming took 4 bases from V and 0 from J; bases not matched to a gene: 7. The CDR3 loop reads CASSGSGLSSYNEQFF. Written as DNA, the CDR3 is TGCGCCAGCAGCGGTAGCGGGTTGAGCTCCTACAATGAGCAGTTCTTC.

The chain carries TRBV4-2 and TRBJ2-7; no clear D. CDR3 length: 13 residues. V dropped 2 bases and J dropped 2 bases, with 7 bases sitting between them. Germline CDR1 and CDR2: LGHNA and YNFKEQ. In nucleotides, the CDR3 is TGTGCCAGCAGCCAATTTGAGGCCTACGAGCAGTACTTC. Its protein is CASSQFEAYEQYF.